Below are 8 T cell receptor beta chains sequenced from a single sample in a study of neurological immune-mediated disorders. MiXCR was run by TCRdb on the 5' RACE reads, yielding one entry per CDR3 protein. The sample includes about 48,000 distinct CDR3 sequences, about 5.8% seen only once; the top ten take roughly 1.5%. Material: CD4+ T cells from blood. The receptors were gathered from a woman aged 18-29 years with multiple sclerosis.

This clonotype was seen ten or more times. The chain carries TRBV29-1 and TRBJ2-7; D unclear. The CDR3 runs to 11 residues. Trimming took 4 bases from V and 2 from J, leaving 6 bases between them. In germline, CDR1 is SQVTM, CDR2 ANQGSEA. DNA of the CDR3: TGCAGCGTTGTAGGGACCTACGAGCAGTACTTC. Translated, it gives CSVVGTYEQYF.

At least ten counts were recorded for this clonotype. The V call is TRBV7-9, the J call TRBJ2-3; 13 bases are shared with TRBD2. Germline V gives CDR1 SEHNR, CDR2 FQNEAQ (reference sequence). V was pared by 5 bases and J by 2 bases, with 13 bases of the junction left unmatched. The length of the CDR3 is 19 residues. In DNA form, the CDR3 reads TGTGCCAGCAGCATGTCTTTCACCGGGACTAGCGGGGACACAGATACGCAGTATTTT. Its protein product is CASSMSFTGTSGDTDTQYF. Full variable domain (rest looked up from reference TRBV7-9 and TRBJ2-3): DTGVSQNPRHKITKRGQNVTFRCDPISEHNRLYWYRQTLGQGPEFLTYFQNEAQLEKSRLLSDRFSAERPKGSFSTLEIQRTEQGDSAMYLCASSMSFTGTSGDTDTQYFGPGTRLTVL.

This clonotype has only a few counts. The chain combines TRBV19 with TRBJ2-5; D unclear. This CDR3 region has 12 residues. Looked up from germline, CDR1 is LNHDA and CDR2 is SQIVND (reference sequence). Trimming took off 7 bases at V and 6 bases at J, with 12 bases between the two ends. The CDR3 DNA reads TGTGCCAGTACAGACACCCGGAAGACCCAGTACTTC. Its protein product is CASTDTRKTQYF.

J is TRBJ1-1 and V is TRBV10-1; no firm D call. Germline CDR1 reads WNHNN; CDR2 reads SYGVQD (reference sequence). Trimming pared 2 bases from V and 0 bases from J, leaving 4 bases between. This CDR3 spans 13 amino acids. CDR3 protein: CASSERVNTEAFF. The DNA of the CDR3 is TGCGCCAGCAGTGAGCGGGTGAACACTGAAGCTTTCTTT.

This clonotype was recorded at least ten times. This chain links TRBV12-3 or TRBV12-4 with TRBJ1-5; TRBD1 matches 7 bases. This CDR3 is 14 amino acids long. The V segment lost 6 bases and the J segment 3 bases; nucleotides outside the gene matches: 5. The CDR3 here is CASRDGQDNQPQHF. The CDR3, as DNA: TGTGCCAGCAGAGACGGACAGGACAATCAGCCCCAGCATTTT.

This clonotype was observed many times. The chain links TRBV3-1 to TRBJ1-2; D gene uncertain. The CDR3 extends over 12 amino acids. The germline V gene encodes CDR1 LGHDT and CDR2 YNNKEL (reference sequence). V was clipped by 0 bases and J by 8 bases, with 7 bases between them. For the CDR3, the DNA is TGTGCCAGCAGCCAAGAATGGGGAGGCTACACCTTC. It yields the protein CASSQEWGGYTF.

In its sample, this clonotype was seen many times. The chain employs TRBV5-6 and TRBJ1-5, with D possibly TRBD1 on 6 matching bases. From germline, CDR1 is SGHDT and CDR2 YYEEEE. The CDR3 is 15 residues long. V lost 6 bases and J lost 2, with 15 bases in between. The CDR3 loop reads CASTLTGFGNQPQHF. For the CDR3, the DNA is TGTGCCAGCACCTTAACAGGGTTCGGCAATCAGCCCCAGCATTTT. The full variable domain, with the rest looked up from reference TRBV5-6 and TRBJ1-5, is DAGVTQSPTHLIKTRGQQVTLRCSPKSGHDTVSWYQQALGQGPQFIFQYYEEEERQRGNFPDRFSGHQFPNYSSELNVNALLLGDSALYLCASTLTGFGNQPQHFGDGTRLSIL.

Many counts were recorded for this clonotype. The chain is built from TRBV14 and TRBJ1-5; D gene unclear. CDR3 size: 15 residues. The V gene lost 4 bases and the J gene lost 0 bases, with 10 bases spanning the gap. Germline CDR1 is SGHDN and CDR2 is FVKESK. The CDR3 reads CASSLKEYSNQPQHF. The CDR3 nucleotides are TGTGCCAGCAGCCTTAAGGAATATAGCAATCAGCCCCAGCATTTT.